This T cell receptor (beta chain) derives from a study of blood T cells in healthy people across ages. Whole-study context: In model experiments, template switching was able to capture about one barcoded beta molecule for every two T cells that were present.

Points from the study as a whole: PBMCs went unsorted, and a conclusive naive versus antigen-experienced comparison was therefore prevented.

V was cut by 3 bases and J by 3 bases, with 16 bases left in between. The CDR3 has 16 amino acids. Details on this clonotype: No antigen is known for it.

The second PCR ran 7 to 11 cycles with a sample-barcoded 5' primer and J-beta primers. Each CDR3 protein is one row after TCRdb ran MiXCR on the 5' RACE reads. This sample has some 640,000 distinct CDR3 sequences, with about 28% found just once. This clonotype originated in a woman at least 80 years old in good health. The material sequenced was blood. This chain joins TRBV12-3 or TRBV12-4 and TRBJ2-3; tentatively, D is TRBD1 (7 bases). DNA of the CDR3: TGTGCCAGCAGTTTTGGTGGCAGGGGGACTACAGATACGCAGTATTTT. Translating gives CASSFGGRGTTDTQYF.